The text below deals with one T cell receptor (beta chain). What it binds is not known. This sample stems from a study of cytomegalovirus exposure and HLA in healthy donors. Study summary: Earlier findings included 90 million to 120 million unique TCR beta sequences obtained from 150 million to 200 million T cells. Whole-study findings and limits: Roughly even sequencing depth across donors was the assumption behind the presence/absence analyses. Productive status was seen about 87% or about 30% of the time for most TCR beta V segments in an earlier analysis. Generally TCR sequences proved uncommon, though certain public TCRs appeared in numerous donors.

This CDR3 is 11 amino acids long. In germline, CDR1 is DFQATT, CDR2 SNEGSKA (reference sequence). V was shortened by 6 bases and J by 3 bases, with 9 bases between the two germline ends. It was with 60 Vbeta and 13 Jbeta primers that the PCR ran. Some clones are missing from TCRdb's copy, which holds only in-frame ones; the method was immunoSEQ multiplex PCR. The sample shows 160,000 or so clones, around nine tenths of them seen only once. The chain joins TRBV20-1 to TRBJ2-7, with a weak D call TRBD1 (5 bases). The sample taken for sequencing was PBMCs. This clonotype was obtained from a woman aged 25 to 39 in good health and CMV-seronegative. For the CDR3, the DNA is TGCAGTGCGTTCGACAGCTACGAGCAGTACTTC. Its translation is CSAFDSYEQYF.